This TCR beta chain is drawn from a study of blood T cell repertoires in COVID-19. As for the study in general: Spain, Italy and the United States supplied samples that represented acute and convalescent COVID-19. T cells, B-cell-depleted T cells, or PBMCs provided the cDNA or gDNA that served as material.

Original processing notes: Amplification from reference gene primers served as the basis for estimated nucleated cell counts. Only in-frame clones appear in the TCRdb table, and some are missing; sequencing was by immunoSEQ multiplex PCR. For V, J and clone size, that table is used; D and trimming come from the DNA. The sample shows tens of thousands of clones, 85% to 90% of them seen only once. Sequenced: peripheral blood. This receptor was obtained from a woman between 65 and 79 years old with acute or convalescent COVID-19.

CDR3 nucleotides: TGTGCCAGTATAAAAACAGGGCAAGCTAACTATGGCTACACCTTC. Protein: CASIKTGQANYGYTF. This rearrangement joins TRBV19 to TRBJ1-2, with D possibly TRBD1 on 6 matching bases. This CDR3 comprises 15 residues. CDR1 is LNHDA, CDR2 SQIVND, per germline (reference sequence). V dropped 7 bases and J dropped 0 bases, with 15 bases sitting between them.